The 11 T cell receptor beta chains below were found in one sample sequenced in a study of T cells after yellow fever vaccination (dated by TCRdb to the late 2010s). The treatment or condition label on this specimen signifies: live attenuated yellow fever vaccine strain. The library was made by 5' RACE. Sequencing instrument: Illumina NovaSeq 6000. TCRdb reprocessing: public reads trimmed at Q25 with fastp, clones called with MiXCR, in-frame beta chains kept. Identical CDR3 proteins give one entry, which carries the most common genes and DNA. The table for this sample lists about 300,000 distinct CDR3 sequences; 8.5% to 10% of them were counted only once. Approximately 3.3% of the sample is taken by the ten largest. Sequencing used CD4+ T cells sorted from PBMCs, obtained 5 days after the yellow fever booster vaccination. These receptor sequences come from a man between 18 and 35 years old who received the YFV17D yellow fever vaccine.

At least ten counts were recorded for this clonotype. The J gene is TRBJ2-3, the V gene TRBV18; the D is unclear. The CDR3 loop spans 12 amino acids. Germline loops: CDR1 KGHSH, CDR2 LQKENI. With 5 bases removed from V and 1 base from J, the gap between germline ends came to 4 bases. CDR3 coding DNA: TGTGCCAGCTCAAAAGGCACAGATACGCAGTATTTT. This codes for CASSKGTDTQYF.

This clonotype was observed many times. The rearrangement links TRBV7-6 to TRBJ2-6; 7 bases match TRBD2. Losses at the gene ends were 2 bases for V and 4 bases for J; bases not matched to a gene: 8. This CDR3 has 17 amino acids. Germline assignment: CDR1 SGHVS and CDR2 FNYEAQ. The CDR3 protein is CASSLMISGTGANVLTF. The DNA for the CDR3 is TGTGCCAGCAGCTTAATGATCAGCGGGACCGGGGCCAACGTCCTGACTTTC.

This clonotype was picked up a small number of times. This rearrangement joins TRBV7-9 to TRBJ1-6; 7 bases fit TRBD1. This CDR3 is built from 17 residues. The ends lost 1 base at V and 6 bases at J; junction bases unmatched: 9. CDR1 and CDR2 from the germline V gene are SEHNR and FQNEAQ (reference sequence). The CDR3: CASSLGAPGGSNSPLHF. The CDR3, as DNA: TGTGCCAGCAGCTTAGGGGCCCCAGGGGGAAGTAATTCACCCCTCCACTTT.

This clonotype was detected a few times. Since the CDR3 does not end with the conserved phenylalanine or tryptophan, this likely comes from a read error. The CDR3 bases are TGTGCCAGCAGCGGCCCCGGGAGGAGTCATAACTATGGCTACACCTTA. This codes for CASSGPGRSHNYGYTL. This sequence joins TRBV5-5 and TRBJ1-2; no clear D gene. From germline, CDR1 is SGHKS and CDR2 YYEKEE (reference sequence). V dropped 4 bases and J dropped 1 base, with 17 bases sitting between them. The length of the CDR3 is 16 residues.

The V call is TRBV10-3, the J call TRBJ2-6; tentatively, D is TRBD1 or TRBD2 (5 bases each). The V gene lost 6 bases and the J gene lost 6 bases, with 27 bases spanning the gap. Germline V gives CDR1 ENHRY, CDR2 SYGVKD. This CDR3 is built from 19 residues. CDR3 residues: CAISDISGRSGEEANVLTF. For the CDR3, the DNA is TGTGCCATCAGCGACATTTCGGGACGGTCGGGCGAGGAGGCCAACGTCCTGACTTTC.

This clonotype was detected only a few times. CDR3 sequence: CASRSPAGLAWGEQYF. The CDR3, as DNA: TGTGCCAGCAGATCCCCGGCGGGACTAGCTTGGGGCGAGCAGTACTTC. V usage is TRBV6-5 and J usage is TRBJ2-7; 9 nucleotides align to TRBD2. The germline V gene has CDR1 MNHEY and CDR2 SVGAGI. V lost 6 bases, J lost 6 bases, and 15 bases stayed unmatched. The CDR3 runs to 16 residues.

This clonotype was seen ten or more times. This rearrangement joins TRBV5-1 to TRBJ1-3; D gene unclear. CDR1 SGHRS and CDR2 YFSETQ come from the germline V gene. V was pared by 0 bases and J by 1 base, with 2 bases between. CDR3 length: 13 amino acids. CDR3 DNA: TGCGCCAGCAGCTTGGAGTCTGGAAACACCATATATTTT. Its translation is CASSLESGNTIYF.

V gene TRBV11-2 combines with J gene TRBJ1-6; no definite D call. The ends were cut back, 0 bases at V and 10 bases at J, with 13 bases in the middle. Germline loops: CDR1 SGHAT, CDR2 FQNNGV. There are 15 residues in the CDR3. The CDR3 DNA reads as TGTGCCAGCAGCTTAGACCCGGGGATTAGATCACCCCTCCACTTT. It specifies CASSLDPGIRSPLHF.

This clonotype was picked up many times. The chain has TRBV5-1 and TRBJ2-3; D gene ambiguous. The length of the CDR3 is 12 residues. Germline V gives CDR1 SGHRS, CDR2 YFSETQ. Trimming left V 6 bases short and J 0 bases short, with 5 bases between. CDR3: CASTDSTDTQYF. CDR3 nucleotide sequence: TGCGCCAGCACAGACAGCACAGATACGCAGTATTTT.

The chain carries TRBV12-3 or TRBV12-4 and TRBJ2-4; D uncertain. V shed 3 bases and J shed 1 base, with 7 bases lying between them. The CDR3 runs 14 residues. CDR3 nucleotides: TGTGCCAGCAGTTTCCGGGTTGCCAAAAACATTCAGTACTTC. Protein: CASSFRVAKNIQYF.

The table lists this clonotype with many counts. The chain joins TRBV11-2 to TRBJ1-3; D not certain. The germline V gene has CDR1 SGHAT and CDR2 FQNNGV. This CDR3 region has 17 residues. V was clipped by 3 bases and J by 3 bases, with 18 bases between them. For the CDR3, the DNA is TGTGCCAGCAGCTTGGACCCGAAAGGGCCGTATGGAAACACCATATATTTT. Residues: CASSLDPKGPYGNTIYF.